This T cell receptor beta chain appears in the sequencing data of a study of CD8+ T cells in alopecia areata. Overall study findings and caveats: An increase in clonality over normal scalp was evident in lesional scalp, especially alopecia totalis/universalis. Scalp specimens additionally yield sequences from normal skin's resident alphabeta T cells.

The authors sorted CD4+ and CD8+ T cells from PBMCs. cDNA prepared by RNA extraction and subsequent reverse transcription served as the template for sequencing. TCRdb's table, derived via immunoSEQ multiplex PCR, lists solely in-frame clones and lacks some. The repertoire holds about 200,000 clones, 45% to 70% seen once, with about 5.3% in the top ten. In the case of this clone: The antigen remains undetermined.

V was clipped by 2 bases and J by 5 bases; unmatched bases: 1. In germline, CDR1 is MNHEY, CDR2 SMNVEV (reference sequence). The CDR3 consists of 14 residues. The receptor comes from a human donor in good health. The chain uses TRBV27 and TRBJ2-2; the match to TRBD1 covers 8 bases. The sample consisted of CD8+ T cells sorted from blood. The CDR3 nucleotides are TGTGCCAGCAGTTTACGGACAGGGACCGGGGAGCTGTTTTTT. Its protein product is CASSLRTGTGELFF.